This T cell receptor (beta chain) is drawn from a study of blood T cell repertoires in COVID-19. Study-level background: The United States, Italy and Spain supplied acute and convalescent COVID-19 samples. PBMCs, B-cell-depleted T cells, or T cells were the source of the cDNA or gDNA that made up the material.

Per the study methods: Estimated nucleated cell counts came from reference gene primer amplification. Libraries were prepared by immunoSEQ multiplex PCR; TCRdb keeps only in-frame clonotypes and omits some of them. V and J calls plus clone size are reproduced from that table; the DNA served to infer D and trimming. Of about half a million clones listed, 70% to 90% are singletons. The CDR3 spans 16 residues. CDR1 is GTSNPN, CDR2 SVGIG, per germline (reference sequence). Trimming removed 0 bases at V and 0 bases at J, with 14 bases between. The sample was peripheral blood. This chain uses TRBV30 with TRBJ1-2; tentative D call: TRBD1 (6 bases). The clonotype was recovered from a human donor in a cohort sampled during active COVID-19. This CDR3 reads CAWSVAGVPSNYGYTF. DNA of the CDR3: TGTGCCTGGAGTGTCGCAGGGGTCCCTTCTAACTATGGCTACACCTTC.